This T cell receptor beta chain stems from a study of blood T cell repertoires in COVID-19. In the study overall: Symptom resolution, clearance, or two negative PCRs marked the recovered donors of Cohort 3. There were acute and convalescent COVID-19 samples, and they came from the United States, Italy and Spain.

Data came from immunoSEQ multiplex PCR; TCRdb stores just in-frame clones and leaves some out. The table shows hundreds of thousands of clones, with 70% to 90% occurring only once. V gave up 6 bases and J gave up 0 bases, with 6 bases separating them. CDR1 SGHAT and CDR2 FQDESV come from the germline V gene (reference sequence). CDR3 length: 14 residues. Sequencing input: PBMCs or T cells enriched from blood (not recorded which). This clonotype was obtained from a man aged 35-49 years in a cohort exposed to, infected with or recovered from COVID-19 (not recorded which). The chain links TRBV11-1 to TRBJ2-6; the D gene is possibly TRBD1 (5 bases). CDR3 in amino acids: CASRDNSGANVLTF. In DNA, the CDR3 is TGTGCCAGCAGGGACAACTCTGGGGCCAACGTCCTGACTTTC.